This entry features one T cell receptor beta chain sequence. Antigen unknown. Naive CD8 cells lacked CD45RO, underwent positive selection for CCR7 and left out terminally differentiated effector memory CD45RA+ cells. The study drew all its donors from Caucasian adults living in Nashville, Tennessee. Only in-frame clones appear in the TCRdb table, and some are missing; sequencing was by immunoSEQ multiplex PCR. The sample yields around 2,000,000 clones, just over 90% seen once. These data belong to a study of shared clonotypes between healthy human individuals. Findings and limits, study-wide: Relative to memory subsets, naive subsets generally showed larger estimated richness. Unshared clonotypes carried lower generation probabilities than those common to all four donors.

With 4 bases clipped from V and 6 bases from J, the junction kept 11 bases outside the gene matches. The germline V gene encodes CDR1 SGHRS and CDR2 YFSETQ. The CDR3 spans 18 residues. The chain employs TRBV5-1 and TRBJ2-1, with 15 bases matching TRBD2. Material for sequencing was naive CD8+ T cells from PBMCs. The receptor comes from a man aged 18 to 30 in good health. Some clones in this sample may be carry-over from other donors' samples. CDR3: CASSGTSGRRSVGNEQFF. The CDR3 bases are TGCGCCAGCAGCGGGACTAGCGGGAGGCGGTCGGTAGGCAATGAGCAGTTCTTC.